A selection of T cell receptor beta chains follows, all from one sample in a study of T-cell reconstitution after alpha-beta-depleted transplantation in children. TCRdb re-analysed the PCR reads in MiXCR, keeping a single row per CDR3 protein. The sample records around 490,000 distinct CDR3 sequences, 9.5% to 12% being singletons. Sequenced here: PBMCs, mostly from graft donor cells, sampled 180 days after TCRalphabeta/CD19-depleted stem cell transplant. The receptor set was obtained from a female patient younger than 10 who had a stem cell transplant for aplastic anemia, so the T cells may come from the graft donor. CDR3s include the opening cysteine and the closing phenylalanine or tryptophan. Fields, in order: J gene, V gene, CDR3 protein.

>TRBJ2-5|TRBV12-3/TRBV12-4
CASSPDGTGSLETQYF
>TRBJ2-5|TRBV7-9
CASSLLGIGGETQYF
>TRBJ2-3|TRBV24-1
CATSVTSGRHTDTQYF
>TRBJ2-5|TRBV5-1
CASRQEETQYF
>TRBJ2-5|TRBV15
CATRGAAETQYF
>TRBJ1-2|TRBV11-3
CASSYPGQEGYTF
>TRBJ2-3|TRBV28
CASVPESTDTQYF
>TRBJ2-7|TRBV5-1
CASSLAQGSSYEQYF
>TRBJ2-5|TRBV7-2
CASSLGRAGGVTQYF
>TRBJ2-5|TRBV25-1
CASGLAGQETQYF
>TRBJ1-1|TRBV29-1
CSVEYRENTEAFF
>TRBJ2-2|TRBV19
CASTVSVNTGELFF
>TRBJ2-5|TRBV5-1
CASSFVPSTESTGETQYF
>TRBJ2-3|TRBV21-1
CTRTGEETDTQYF
>TRBJ1-4|TRBV12-3/TRBV12-4
CASSISAGVSEKLFF
>TRBJ1-1|TRBV29-1
CSVRPGGDATEAFF
>TRBJ2-5|TRBV24-1
CATSDPQGSGETQYF
>TRBJ2-4|TRBV5-6
CASSPPKGGALAKNIQYF
>TRBJ1-5|TRBV19
CASSAGSMEGNQPQHF
>TRBJ2-2|TRBV28
CASSLITILGYGELFF
>TRBJ1-1|TRBV28
CASKKGGADTEAFF
>TRBJ1-4|TRBV12-3/TRBV12-4
CASSLVGEWFEKLFF
>TRBJ2-1|TRBV12-3/TRBV12-4
CASKDRSDEQFF
>TRBJ2-7|TRBV6-5
CASSYMGLTYEQYF
>TRBJ2-5|TRBV18
CASSPRLGTRETQYF
>TRBJ2-3|TRBV20-1
CSARGVSGRATDTQYF
>TRBJ2-7|TRBV28
CASSLILGEQYF
>TRBJ1-2|TRBV5-1
CACSRLGGVNGYTF
>TRBJ2-1|TRBV24-1
CATRRTGVNEQFF
>TRBJ1-5|TRBV6-5
CASSQRGRPQHF
>TRBJ2-1|TRBV2
CASYGQGGYNEQFF
>TRBJ1-6|TRBV12-3/TRBV12-4
CASRVEITNSPLHF
>TRBJ2-2|TRBV10-3
CAISGTLTGELFF
>TRBJ2-7|TRBV7-9
CASSPPLRQPYEQYF
>TRBJ2-7|TRBV12-3/TRBV12-4
CASRIGGHGAYEQYF
>TRBJ2-2|TRBV21-1
CASSKVGGTSGRSLERTGELFF
>TRBJ2-2|TRBV4-1
CASSQAWGSTGELFF
>TRBJ2-7|TRBV5-1
CASSTNHGSTYEQYF
>TRBJ2-5|TRBV25-1
CASNGYQETQYF
>TRBJ1-6|TRBV5-1
CASSLGPNNSPLHF
>TRBJ2-6|TRBV7-6
CASSLEGWGQAGANVLTF
>TRBJ2-1|TRBV11-3
CASSYPPHNEQFF
>TRBJ2-3|TRBV12-3/TRBV12-4
CASSLHRELADTQYF
>TRBJ2-1|TRBV25-1
CASRARGQGYNEQFF
>TRBJ1-3|TRBV7-2
CASSLERRNTIYF
>TRBJ2-6|TRBV25-1
CASSESRYSGANVLTF